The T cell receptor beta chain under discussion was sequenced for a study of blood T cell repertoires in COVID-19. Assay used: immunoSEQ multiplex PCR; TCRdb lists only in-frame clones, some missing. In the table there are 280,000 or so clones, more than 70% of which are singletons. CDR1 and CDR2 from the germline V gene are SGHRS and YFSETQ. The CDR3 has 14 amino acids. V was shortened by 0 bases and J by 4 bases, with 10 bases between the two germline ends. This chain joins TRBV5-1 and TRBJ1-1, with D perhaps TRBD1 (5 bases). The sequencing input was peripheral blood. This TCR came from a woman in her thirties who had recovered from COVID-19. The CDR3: CASSLGMGGTEAFF. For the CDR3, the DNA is TGCGCCAGCAGCTTGGGGATGGGGGGCACTGAAGCTTTCTTT.